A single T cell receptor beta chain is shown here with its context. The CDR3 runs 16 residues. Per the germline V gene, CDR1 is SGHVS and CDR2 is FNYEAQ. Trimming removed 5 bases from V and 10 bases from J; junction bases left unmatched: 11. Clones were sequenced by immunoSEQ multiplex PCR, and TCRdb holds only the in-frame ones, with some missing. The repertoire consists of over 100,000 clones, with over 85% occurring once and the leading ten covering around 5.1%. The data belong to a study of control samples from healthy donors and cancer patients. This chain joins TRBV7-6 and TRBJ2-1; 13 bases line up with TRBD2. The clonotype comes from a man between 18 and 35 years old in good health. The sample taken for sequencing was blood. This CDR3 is CASSQTSGGAEGEQFF. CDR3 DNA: TGTGCCAGCAGCCAAACTAGCGGGGGGGCAGAAGGGGAGCAGTTCTTC.